This is a list of T cell receptor beta chains from one sample in a study of molecular identifiers for immune sequencing clone quantification. One entry per CDR3 protein results from TCRdb running MiXCR on the PCR reads. The table lists roughly 320,000 distinct CDR3 sequences, 20% to 25% of them singletons. Specimen: naive CD8+ T cells from blood, with Jurkat cell RNA spiked in. The receptor set was obtained from a human donor in good health. Some libraries in this study had Jurkat cell RNA spiked in. The CDR3 runs from the conserved cysteine through the conserved F or W. D genes are given only for firm matches. Only some rows state a clone size, as once, few, many or a class for expanded clones.

d_call: TRBD1
clone_size: NA
j_call: TRBJ1-5
v_call: TRBV7-2
cdr3_nt: TGTGCCAGCAGCTTAGTTGTAAGGGGGCGTGAGTGTCAGCCCCAGCATTTT
cdr3_aa: CASSLVVRGRECQPQHF

d_call: NA
clone_size: many
j_call: TRBJ2-7
v_call: TRBV7-8
cdr3_nt: TGTGCCAGCAGCTTAGGGCCCCCGGACGAGCAGTACTTC
cdr3_aa: CASSLGPPDEQYF

d_call: NA
clone_size: many
j_call: TRBJ2-7
v_call: TRBV19
cdr3_nt: TGTGCCAGTAGTATTGCTGGGGGCTACGAGCAGTACTTC
cdr3_aa: CASSIAGGYEQYF

d_call: NA
clone_size: NA
j_call: TRBJ2-7
v_call: TRBV29-1
cdr3_nt: TGCAGCGTTGAGTTCTCGGGGCAGGGACTTTACGAGCAGTACTTC
cdr3_aa: CSVEFSGQGLYEQYF

d_call: NA
clone_size: many
j_call: TRBJ1-5
v_call: TRBV7-9
cdr3_nt: TGTGCCAGCAGCTACGGGGGTGTTCAGCCCCAGCATTTT
cdr3_aa: CASSYGGVQPQHF

d_call: TRBD1
clone_size: NA
j_call: TRBJ1-6
v_call: TRBV20-1
cdr3_nt: TGCAGTGCTGATACAGGGGGCTATTCACCCCTCCACTTT
cdr3_aa: CSADTGGYSPLHF

d_call: TRBD2
clone_size: NA
j_call: TRBJ2-1
v_call: TRBV19
cdr3_nt: TGTGCCAGTAGGACTAGCGCTGGCTCCTACAATGAGCAGTTCTTC
cdr3_aa: CASRTSAGSYNEQFF

d_call: NA
clone_size: NA
j_call: TRBJ2-3
v_call: TRBV6-4
cdr3_nt: TGTGCCAGCAGTGACTTGGGGTCAGATACGCAGTATTTT
cdr3_aa: CASSDLGSDTQYF

d_call: TRBD1
clone_size: many
j_call: TRBJ2-7
v_call: TRBV4-3
cdr3_nt: TGCGCCAGCAGCCAAGATCTACAGGGGGGCTACGAGCAGTACTTC
cdr3_aa: CASSQDLQGGYEQYF

d_call: NA
clone_size: many
j_call: TRBJ1-5
v_call: TRBV19
cdr3_nt: TGTGCCAGTAGTTGGGGGTCGGATAGCAATCAGCCCCAGCATTTT
cdr3_aa: CASSWGSDSNQPQHF

d_call: NA
clone_size: many
j_call: TRBJ2-7
v_call: TRBV4-1
cdr3_nt: TGCGCCAGCAGCCCCAGACAAAGCGGCGAGCAGTACTTC
cdr3_aa: CASSPRQSGEQYF

d_call: NA
clone_size: many
j_call: TRBJ2-3
v_call: TRBV6-6
cdr3_nt: TGTGCCAGCAGTTACGGTACAGGTAGCACAGATACGCAGTATTTT
cdr3_aa: CASSYGTGSTDTQYF

d_call: NA
clone_size: many
j_call: TRBJ1-1
v_call: TRBV13
cdr3_nt: TGTGCCAGCAGCTTTTGGGGGGGGAGTGAAGCTTTCTTT
cdr3_aa: CASSFWGGSEAFF

d_call: NA
clone_size: many
j_call: TRBJ2-2
v_call: TRBV6-6
cdr3_nt: TGTGCCAGCAGTGACGGCGCCGAATGGCTGTTTTTT
cdr3_aa: CASSDGAEWLFF

d_call: NA
clone_size: few
j_call: TRBJ2-3
v_call: TRBV4-1
cdr3_nt: TGCGCCAGCAGCCAAGATTTGGCCGGGGGTGGAGATACGCAGTATTTT
cdr3_aa: CASSQDLAGGGDTQYF

d_call: TRBD2
clone_size: many
j_call: TRBJ2-7
v_call: TRBV7-9
cdr3_nt: TGTGCCAGCAGCTCGGGACTACTATCCTCCTACGAGCAGTACTTC
cdr3_aa: CASSSGLLSSYEQYF

d_call: NA
clone_size: many
j_call: TRBJ2-1
v_call: TRBV29-1
cdr3_nt: TGCAGCGCTGTCCCCGGCAATGAGCAGTTCTTC
cdr3_aa: CSAVPGNEQFF

d_call: NA
clone_size: many
j_call: TRBJ2-2
v_call: TRBV30
cdr3_nt: TGTGCCTGGACCCAACCGGCAGGGAGTCGTTCCGGGGAGCTGTTTTTT
cdr3_aa: CAWTQPAGSRSGELFF